This paragraph reports one T cell receptor (beta chain). This CDR3 comprises 14 residues. The V gene's germline CDR1 is SGHTA and CDR2 FQGNSA. V dropped 5 bases and J dropped 4 bases, with 14 bases sitting between them. This sample stems from a study of T cell changes during pregnancy in multiple sclerosis. The protocol was immunoSEQ multiplex PCR, while the TCRdb copy is restricted to in-frame clones and leaves out a portion. The table lists under 35,000 clones, about 89% of them singletons, with roughly 7.4% in the top ten. The chain is built from TRBV7-2 and TRBJ1-1; D is uncertain. The receptor was derived from a female donor with multiple sclerosis, enrolled in a pregnancy study. The input for sequencing was CD8+ T cells from peripheral blood mononuclear cells, taken before pregnancy. CDR3: CASSELWAGTEAFF. CDR3 nucleotides: TGTGCCAGCAGCGAACTGTGGGCGGGCACTGAAGCTTTCTTT. The full variable domain, completed using reference TRBV7-2 and TRBJ1-1, is GAGVSQSPSNKVTEKGKDVELRCDPISGHTALYWYRQSLGQGLEFLIYFQGNSAPDKSGLPSDRFSAERTGGSVSTLTIQRTQQEDSAVYLCASSELWAGTEAFFGQGTRLTVV.